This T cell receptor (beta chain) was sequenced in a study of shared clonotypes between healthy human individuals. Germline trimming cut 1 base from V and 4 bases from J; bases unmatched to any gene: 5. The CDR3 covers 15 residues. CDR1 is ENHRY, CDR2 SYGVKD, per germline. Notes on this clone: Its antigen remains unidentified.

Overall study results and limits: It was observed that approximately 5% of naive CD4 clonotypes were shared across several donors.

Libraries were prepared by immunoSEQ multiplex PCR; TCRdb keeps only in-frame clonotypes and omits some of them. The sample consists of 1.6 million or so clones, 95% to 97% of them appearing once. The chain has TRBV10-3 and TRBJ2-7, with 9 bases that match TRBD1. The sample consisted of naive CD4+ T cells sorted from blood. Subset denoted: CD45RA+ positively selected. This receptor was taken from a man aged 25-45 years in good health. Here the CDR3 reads CAISELGTGSYEQYF. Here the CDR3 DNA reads TGTGCCATCAGTGAGTTGGGGACAGGGTCTTACGAGCAGTACTTC.